The 10 T cell receptor beta chains below all came from one sample that was sequenced in a study of blood T cell repertoires in COVID-19. Clones were read by immunoSEQ multiplex PCR, and TCRdb kept only the in-frame ones, dropping some. The sample yields some 300,000 clones, roughly 89% seen once. Material for sequencing was PBMCs or T cells enriched from blood (not recorded which). The receptor source for this set is a woman under 40 who had recovered from COVID-19.

The genes are TRBV9 and TRBJ2-1; TRBD2 matches 10 bases. CDR3 length: 15 amino acids. Trimming removed 4 bases from V and 5 bases from J; junction bases left unmatched: 6. Germline lookup yields CDR1 SGDLS and CDR2 YYNGEE. CDR3 amino acids: CASSSLAGADNEQFF. The CDR3 DNA reads as TGTGCCAGCAGCTCTCTAGCGGGAGCGGACAATGAGCAGTTCTTC.

V usage is TRBV12-1 and J usage is TRBJ2-7; the D call of TRBD2 is as the table states it, not checked on the DNA. TRBV12-1 is described as a pseudogene. The CDR3 totals 15 residues. CDR3 bases: TGTGCCAGCAGCTCAAGACTAGCGGGGACCTACGAGCAGTACTTC. Translated: CASSSRLAGTYEQYF.

This chain links TRBV18 with TRBJ1-5; 8 nucleotides line up with TRBD1. The CDR3 is 17 residues long. Trimming at V came to 4 bases and at J to 0 bases, leaving 8 bases not matched to a gene. Germline V gives CDR1 KGHSH, CDR2 LQKENI. The CDR3 DNA reads as TGTGCCAGCTCACTGATTGGACAGGGCCTTAGCAATCAGCCCCAGCATTTT. It translates to CASSLIGQGLSNQPQHF.

This clone was detected a few times. The germline gene is not matched at one end of the junction; a read error may be the cause. The J gene is TRBJ2-2, the V gene TRBV24-1; 7 bases are a match to TRBD1. The germline V gene has CDR1 KGHDR and CDR2 SFDVKD. The CDR3 extends over 15 amino acids. The CDR3 loop is CVTSQGDLNTGELFF. Written as DNA, the CDR3 is TGTGTCACCAGTCAGGGGGATTTGAACACCGGGGAGCTGTTTTTT.

The chain joins TRBV4-3 to TRBJ2-7, with D perhaps TRBD2 (6 bases). The CDR3 has 15 amino acids. Trimming pared 1 base from V and 7 bases from J, leaving 17 bases between. The germline gives CDR1 LGHNA, CDR2 YSLEER. In DNA form, the CDR3 reads TGCGCCAGCAGCCAAGGCTCCGGGAGAGGTGGGGAGCAGTACTTC. Amino acids: CASSQGSGRGGEQYF.

This clone was observed a few times. The J gene is TRBJ1-1, the V gene TRBV14, with 10 bases that match TRBD1. With 3 bases clipped from V and 4 bases from J, the junction kept 8 bases outside the gene matches. The CDR3 loop spans 16 amino acids. The germline gives CDR1 SGHDN, CDR2 FVKESK. The CDR3 region is CASSQNPGQGTTEAFF. CDR3 nucleotides: TGTGCCAGCAGCCAGAATCCGGGACAGGGGACCACTGAAGCTTTCTTT.

The chain's CDR3 is CASSIRPRRLVDTEAFF. The CDR3 DNA sequence: TGTGCCAGTAGTATTCGGCCCCGAAGGCTAGTCGACACTGAAGCTTTCTTT. The chain carries TRBV19 and TRBJ1-1; D is ambiguous. Germline V gene data show CDR1 as LNHDA and CDR2 as SQIVND (reference sequence). The length of the CDR3 is 17 residues. The V and J ends lost 3 bases and 3 bases respectively, with 20 bases between them.

The rearrangement uses TRBV18 and TRBJ1-5; TRBD1 might be the D (5 bases). CDR3 length: 16 amino acids. Deletions cut 2 bases from V and 4 bases from J, with 15 bases between. From germline, CDR1 is KGHSH and CDR2 LQKENI. The CDR3 DNA reads as TGTGCCAGCTCACCATTTGCGTCAGGGAAGAATCAGCCCCAGCATTTT. Its translation: CASSPFASGKNQPQHF.

The V gene is TRBV19, the J gene TRBJ2-7; D uncertain. The CDR3 is 13 residues long. Germline CDR1 and CDR2: LNHDA and SQIVND (reference sequence). V lost 8 bases and J 2 bases, leaving 13 bases between the germline ends. The CDR3 region has the DNA TGTGCCAGTCGAGCAGGAAAAACCTACGAGCAGTACTTC. Amino acids: CASRAGKTYEQYF.

The chain is built from TRBV4-1 and TRBJ1-2; unclear D gene. The CDR3 extends over 22 amino acids. Germline values: CDR1 MGHRA, CDR2 YSYEKL. V was shortened by 1 base and J by 5 bases, with 35 bases between the two germline ends. The CDR3 DNA reads as TGCGCCAGCAGCCAAGTCCCCGGTGGGCCCCTAGCTTGGGCCGGTGCCTCGTATGGCTACACCTTC. Encoded protein: CASSQVPGGPLAWAGASYGYTF.